This entry describes one T cell receptor (beta chain). Construction of the TCRbeta library involved unique molecular identifiers. TCRdb ran MiXCR on the PCR reads and lists one entry per CDR3 protein. The sample carries about 980,000 distinct CDR3 sequences, roughly 31% recorded once. The data derive from a study of T-cell reconstitution after alpha-beta-depleted transplantation in children. The CDR3 is made up of 17 amino acids. Trimming took 5 bases from V and 14 from J; bases not matched to a gene: 22. Germline lookup yields CDR1 MNHEY and CDR2 SMNVEV (reference sequence). The TCR comes from a boy younger than two who had a stem cell transplant for SCID, so the T cells may come from the graft donor. This chain uses TRBV27 with TRBJ2-3; 10 bases line up with TRBD2. This sample comprised PBMCs, mostly from graft donor cells, obtained 360 days after TCRalphabeta/CD19-depleted stem cell transplant. CDR3 DNA: TGTGCCAGCAGTCCACGCCCCCAAGCGGGGGGGCTTTACAGAGCGTATTTT. Translation: CASSPRPQAGGLYRAYF.